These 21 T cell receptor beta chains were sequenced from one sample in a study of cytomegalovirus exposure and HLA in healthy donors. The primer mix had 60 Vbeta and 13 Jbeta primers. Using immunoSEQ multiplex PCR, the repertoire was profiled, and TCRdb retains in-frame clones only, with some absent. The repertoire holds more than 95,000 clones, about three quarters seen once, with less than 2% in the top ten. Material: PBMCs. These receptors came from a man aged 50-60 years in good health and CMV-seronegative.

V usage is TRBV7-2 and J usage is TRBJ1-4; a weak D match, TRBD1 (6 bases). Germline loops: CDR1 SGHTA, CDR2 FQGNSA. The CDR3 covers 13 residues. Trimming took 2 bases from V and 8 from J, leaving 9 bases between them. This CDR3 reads CASSLNGQEKLFF. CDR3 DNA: TGTGCCAGCAGCTTAAACGGACAGGAAAAACTGTTTTTT. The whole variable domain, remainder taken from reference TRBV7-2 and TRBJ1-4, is GAGVSQSPSNKVTEKGKDVELRCDPISGHTALYWYRQSLGQGLEFLIYFQGNSAPDKSGLPSDRFSAERTGGSVSTLTIQRTQQEDSAVYLCASSLNGQEKLFFGSGTQLSVL.

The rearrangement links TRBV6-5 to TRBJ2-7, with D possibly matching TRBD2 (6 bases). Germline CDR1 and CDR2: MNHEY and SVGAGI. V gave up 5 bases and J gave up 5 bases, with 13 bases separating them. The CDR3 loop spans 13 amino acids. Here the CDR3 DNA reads TGTGCCAGCAGTCGCGGGGTAGAAGACGAGCAGTACGTC. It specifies CASSRGVEDEQYV.

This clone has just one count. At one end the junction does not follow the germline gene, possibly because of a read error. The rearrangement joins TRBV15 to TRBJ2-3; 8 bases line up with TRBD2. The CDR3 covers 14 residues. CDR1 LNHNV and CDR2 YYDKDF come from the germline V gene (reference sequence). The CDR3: CATSTSGGTDTQYF. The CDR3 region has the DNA TGTGCCACCAGCACGAGCGGGGGCACGGATACGCAGTATTTT.

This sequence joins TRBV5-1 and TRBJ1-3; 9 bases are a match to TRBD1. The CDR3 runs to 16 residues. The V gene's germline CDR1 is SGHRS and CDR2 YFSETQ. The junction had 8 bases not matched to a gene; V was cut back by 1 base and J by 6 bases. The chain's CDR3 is CASSLKFGTGSNTIYF. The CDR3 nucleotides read TGCGCCAGCAGCTTGAAGTTCGGGACAGGGTCAAACACCATATATTTT.

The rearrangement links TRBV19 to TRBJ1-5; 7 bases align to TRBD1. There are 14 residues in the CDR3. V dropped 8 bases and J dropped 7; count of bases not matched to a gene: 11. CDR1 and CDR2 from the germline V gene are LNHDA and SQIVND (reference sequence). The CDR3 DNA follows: TGTGCCAGTGAACTGACAGGGACGGGGCAGCCCCAGCATTTT. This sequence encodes CASELTGTGQPQHF.

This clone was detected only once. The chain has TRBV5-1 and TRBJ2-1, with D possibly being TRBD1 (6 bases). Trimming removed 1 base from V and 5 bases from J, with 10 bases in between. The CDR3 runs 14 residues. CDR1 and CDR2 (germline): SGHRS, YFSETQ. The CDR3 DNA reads TGCGCCAGCAGCTTGCAGGGGCTCAACAATGAGCAGTTCTTC. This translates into CASSLQGLNNEQFF.

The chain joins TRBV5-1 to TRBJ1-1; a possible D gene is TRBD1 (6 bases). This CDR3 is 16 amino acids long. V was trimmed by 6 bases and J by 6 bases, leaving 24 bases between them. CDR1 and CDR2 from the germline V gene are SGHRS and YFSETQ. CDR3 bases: TGCGCCAGCAATATAGGTAATAACAGGGTTTCGCCTGAAGCTTTCTTT. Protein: CASNIGNNRVSPEAFF.

CDR3: CASSEEGFNQPQHF. The CDR3 nucleotides are TGTGCCAGCAGTGAGGAGGGGTTCAATCAGCCCCAGCATTTT. The chain carries TRBV7-9 and TRBJ1-5, with D tentatively TRBD1 (5 bases). The CDR3 is made up of 14 amino acids. Germline lookup yields CDR1 SEHNR and CDR2 FQNEAQ (reference sequence). V was cut by 6 bases and J by 3 bases, with 12 bases left in between.

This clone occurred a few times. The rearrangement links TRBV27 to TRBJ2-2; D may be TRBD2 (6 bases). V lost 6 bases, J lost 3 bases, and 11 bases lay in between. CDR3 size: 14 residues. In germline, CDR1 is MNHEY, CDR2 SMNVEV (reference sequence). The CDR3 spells CASREGQDTGELFF. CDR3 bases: TGTGCCAGCAGGGAGGGTCAAGACACCGGGGAGCTGTTTTTT.

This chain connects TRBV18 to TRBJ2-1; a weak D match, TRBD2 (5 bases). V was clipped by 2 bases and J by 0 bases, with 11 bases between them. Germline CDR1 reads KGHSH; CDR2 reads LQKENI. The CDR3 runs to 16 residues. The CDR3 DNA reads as TGTGCCAGCTCACCAAGTATGGGGAGCTCCTACAATGAGCAGTTCTTC. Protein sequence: CASSPSMGSSYNEQFF. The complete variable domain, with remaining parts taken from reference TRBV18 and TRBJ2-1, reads NAGVMQNPRHLVRRRGQEARLRCSPMKGHSHVYWYRQLPEEGLKFMVYLQKENIIDESGMPKERFSAEFPKEGPSILRIQQVVRGDSAAYFCASSPSMGSSYNEQFFGPGTRLTVL.

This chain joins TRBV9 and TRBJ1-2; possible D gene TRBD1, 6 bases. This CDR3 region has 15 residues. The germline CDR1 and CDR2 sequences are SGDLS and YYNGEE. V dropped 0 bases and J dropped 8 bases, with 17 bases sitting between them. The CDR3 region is CASSVAYGGAEGYTF. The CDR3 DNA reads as TGTGCCAGCAGCGTAGCTTATGGGGGGGCGGAAGGCTACACCTTC.

Here the CDR3 reads CASSPLTGTGVMGSEQYV. CDR3 nucleotide sequence: TGTGCCAGCAGCCCATTAACCGGGACAGGGGTCATGGGCTCCGAGCAGTACGTC. This chain uses TRBV7-9 with TRBJ2-7, with 10 bases that match TRBD1. The length of the CDR3 is 18 residues. The junction had 19 bases not matched to a gene; V was cut back by 5 bases and J by 6 bases. Germline V lookup: CDR1 SEHNR, CDR2 FQNEAQ (reference sequence).

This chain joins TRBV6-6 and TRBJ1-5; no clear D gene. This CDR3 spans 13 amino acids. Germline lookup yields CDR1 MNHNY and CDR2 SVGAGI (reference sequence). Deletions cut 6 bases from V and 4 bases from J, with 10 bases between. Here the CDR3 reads CASRPFGNQPQHF. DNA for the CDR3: TGTGCCAGCAGACCTTTCGGGAATCAGCCCCAGCATTTT.

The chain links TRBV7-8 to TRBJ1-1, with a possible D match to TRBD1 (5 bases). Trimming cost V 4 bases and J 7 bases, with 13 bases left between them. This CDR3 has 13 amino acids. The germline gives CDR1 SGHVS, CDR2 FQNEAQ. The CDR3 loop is CASSWGGIGEAFF. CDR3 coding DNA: TGTGCCAGCAGCTGGGGGGGGATAGGTGAAGCTTTCTTT.

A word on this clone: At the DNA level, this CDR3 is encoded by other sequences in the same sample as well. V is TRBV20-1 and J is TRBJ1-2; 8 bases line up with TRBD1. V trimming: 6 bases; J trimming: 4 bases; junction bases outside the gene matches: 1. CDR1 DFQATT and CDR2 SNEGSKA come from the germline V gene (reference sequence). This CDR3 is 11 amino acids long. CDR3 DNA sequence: TGCAGTGCCGGGACAGGCTATGGCTACACCTTC. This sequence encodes CSAGTGYGYTF.

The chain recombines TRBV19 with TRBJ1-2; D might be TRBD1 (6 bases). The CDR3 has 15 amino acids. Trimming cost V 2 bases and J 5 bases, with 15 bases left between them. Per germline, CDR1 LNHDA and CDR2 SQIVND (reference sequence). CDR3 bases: TGTGCCAGTAGTATATTGGCAGGGGATAGTTATGGCTACACCTTC. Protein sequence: CASSILAGDSYGYTF.

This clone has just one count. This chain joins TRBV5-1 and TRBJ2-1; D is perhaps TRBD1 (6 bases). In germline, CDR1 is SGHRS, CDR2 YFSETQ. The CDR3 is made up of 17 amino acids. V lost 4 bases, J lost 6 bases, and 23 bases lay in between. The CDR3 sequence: CASSGNGTPKRGNEQFF. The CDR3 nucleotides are TGCGCCAGCAGCGGAAACGGGACACCTAAAAGGGGCAATGAGCAGTTCTTC. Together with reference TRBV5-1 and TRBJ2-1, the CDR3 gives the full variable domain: KAGVTQTPRYLIKTRGQQVTLSCSPISGHRSVSWYQQTPGQGLQFLFEYFSETQRNKGNFPGRFSGRQFSNSRSEMNVSTLELGDSALYLCASSGNGTPKRGNEQFFGPGTRLTVL.

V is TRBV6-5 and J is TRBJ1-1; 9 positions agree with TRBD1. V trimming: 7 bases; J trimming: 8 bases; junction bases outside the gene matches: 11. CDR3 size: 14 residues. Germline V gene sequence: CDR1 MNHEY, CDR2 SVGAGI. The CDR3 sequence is CASITDRGGSEAFF. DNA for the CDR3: TGTGCCAGCATCACGGACAGGGGAGGTTCAGAAGCTTTCTTT.

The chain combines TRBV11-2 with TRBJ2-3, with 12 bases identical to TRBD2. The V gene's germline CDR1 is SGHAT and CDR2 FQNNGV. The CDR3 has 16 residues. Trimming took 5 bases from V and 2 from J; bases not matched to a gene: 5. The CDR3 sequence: CASSPRLAGATDTQYF. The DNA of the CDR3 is TGTGCCAGCAGCCCGCGACTAGCGGGGGCCACAGATACGCAGTATTTT.

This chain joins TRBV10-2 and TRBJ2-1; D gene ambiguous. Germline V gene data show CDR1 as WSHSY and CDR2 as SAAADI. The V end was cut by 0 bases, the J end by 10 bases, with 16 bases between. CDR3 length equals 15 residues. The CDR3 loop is CASSESIEFRTEQFF. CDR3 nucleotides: TGCGCCAGCAGTGAGTCGATCGAGTTTCGAACCGAGCAGTTCTTC.

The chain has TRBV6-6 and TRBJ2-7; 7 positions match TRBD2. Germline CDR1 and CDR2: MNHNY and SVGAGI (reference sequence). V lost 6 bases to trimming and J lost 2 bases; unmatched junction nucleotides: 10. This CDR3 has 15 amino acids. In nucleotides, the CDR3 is TGTGCCAGCAGACGAGAGAGGGAGGGCACCTACGAGCAGTACTTC. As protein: CASRREREGTYEQYF.